This T cell receptor (beta chain) is drawn from a study of CD8+CD57+ T cells in acquired aplastic anemia. Study-wide background: The sorted CD4+ and CD8+ cells yielded an average around 3.2 ug of DNA.

The CDR3 consists of 14 residues. V dropped 4 bases and J dropped 2; count of bases not matched to a gene: 3. Germline assignment: CDR1 SGHRS and CDR2 YFSETQ. The TCR beta profiling, which covered VDJ combination and CDR3 sequence, was carried out using genomic DNA as the template. One entry per CDR3 protein results from TCRdb running MiXCR on the reads. Of 200,000 to 250,000 distinct CDR3 sequences detected, 45% to 50% appear once; the ten largest clones hold 6.5% to 10%. Those patients picked for sequencing had displayed CD8+CD57+ cell expansion on flow cytometry. In all patients, the disease was severe acquired aplastic anemia. The study sampled blood from patients who had received no therapy.

The clonotype comes from a human donor with aplastic anemia. The chain carries TRBV5-1 and TRBJ1-5; 7 positions match TRBD1. The sequencing input was sorted CD4+, CD8+, or CD8+CD57+ T cells (not recorded which) from PBMCs. CDR3 coding DNA: TGCGCCAGCAGCCAGGGGGTAGGCAATCAGCCCCAGCATTTT. Translating it yields CASSQGVGNQPQHF.